Listed below are T cell receptor beta chains from one sample, sequenced in a study of T cells in Graves' hyperthyroidism and ophthalmopathy. Via MiXCR, TCRdb re-called the multiplex PCR reads, giving one row per CDR3 protein. The sample carries around 520,000 distinct CDR3 sequences, about 14% recorded once. The source material was blood. The receptors shown here come from a woman aged 40 to 49 with Graves' hyperthyroidism. CDR3s include the opening cysteine and the closing phenylalanine or tryptophan. D genes are given only for firm matches. Size is omitted from some rows. Given values are once, few, many or a class for expanded clones.

V	D	size	J	DNA	CDR3
TRBV20-1	-	-	TRBJ2-1	TGCAGTGCTAGTGAGGTTTGGGTTGAGCAGTTCTTC	CSASEVWVEQFF
TRBV7-3	-	few	TRBJ1-3	TGTGCCAGCAGCTTGAACAGCCGTGGCTCTGGAAACACCATATATTTT	CASSLNSRGSGNTIYF
TRBV19	-	-	TRBJ1-2	TGTGCCAGTCTCCGCCACCAGAATTATGGCTACACCTTC	CASLRHQNYGYTF
TRBV20-1	-	-	TRBJ1-3	TGCAGTGCTAGAGATCCGGGTGAGGACACCATATATTTT	CSARDPGEDTIYF
TRBV30	TRBD1	many	TRBJ1-1	TGTGCCTGGAGTCGTCCAGGGGGTGTCACTGAAGCTTTCTTT	CAWSRPGGVTEAFF
TRBV19	TRBD1	few	TRBJ2-7	TGTGCCAGTAGTACGCGACAGGGGGACCCCTACGAGCAGTACTTC	CASSTRQGDPYEQYF
TRBV12-3/TRBV12-4	-	many	TRBJ1-2	TGTGCCAGCAGTTTAGGCGGACCCTATGGCTACACCTTC	CASSLGGPYGYTF
TRBV5-1	-	-	TRBJ1-5	TGTGCCAGCAGGGCTGGACGGGGCCTCAATCAGCCCCAGCATTTT	CASRAGRGLNQPQHF
TRBV2	-	many	TRBJ1-2	TGTGCCAGCAGTGAAGCGTCAGGGCCCAGCTACACCTTC	CASSEASGPSYTF
TRBV5-8	-	few	TRBJ1-1	TGTGCCAGCAGCTTTCGCCGGCGATCGGAAGCTTTCTTT	CASSFRRRSEAFF
TRBV5-6	TRBD1	-	TRBJ1-2	TGTGCCAGCAGCATCCGACAGGGCGTCTATGGCTACACCTTC	CASSIRQGVYGYTF
TRBV20-1	-	-	TRBJ2-1	TGCAGTGCTAGGGACCCAACCCTCGGGAATGAGCAGTTCTTC	CSARDPTLGNEQFF
TRBV25-1	TRBD2	-	TRBJ2-3	TGTGCCAGCAGTGAAACCAGGACTAGCGGCCTCACAGATACGCAGTATTTT	CASSETRTSGLTDTQYF
TRBV10-3	TRBD2	-	TRBJ2-1	TGTGCCATCAGTGGACTAGCGGGAGTCAATGAGCAGTTCTTC	CAISGLAGVNEQFF
TRBV7-2	-	many	TRBJ1-6	TGTGCCAGCAGCCTCACCCGGCCGACCTATAATTCACCCCTCCACTTT	CASSLTRPTYNSPLHF
TRBV7-2	-	many	TRBJ1-1	TGTGCCAGCAGCTTACAGGTCAGCAACACTGAAGCTTTCTTT	CASSLQVSNTEAFF
TRBV7-9	-	many	TRBJ2-7	TGTGCCAGCAGCTCCAACCGGGACACCTCCTACGAGCAGTACTTC	CASSSNRDTSYEQYF
TRBV27	-	-	TRBJ1-4	TGTGCCAGCAGCAGGGCTTTGGGGACTAATGAAAAACTGTTTTTT	CASSRALGTNEKLFF
TRBV7-2	-	many	TRBJ2-5	TGTGCCAGCAGCGATCCTCTAGCGCCGTTAGAGACCCAGTACTTC	CASSDPLAPLETQYF
TRBV7-9	-	few	TRBJ2-7	TGTGCCAGCAGCCCATCCGTCAGTGGGGAGCAGTACTTC	CASSPSVSGEQYF
TRBV27	TRBD1	-	TRBJ2-7	TGTGCCGGCAGGGGACAGGGGGAGTTTAACGAGCAGTACTTC	CAGRGQGEFNEQYF
TRBV5-4	-	many	TRBJ2-1	TGTGCCAGCAGTCAGGGGACCTTTGGCTACAATGAGCAGTTCTTC	CASSQGTFGYNEQFF
TRBV2	TRBD1	many	TRBJ1-5	TGTGCCAGCAGCGGACAGGGAACTCAGCCCCAGCATTTT	CASSGQGTQPQHF
TRBV28	-	-	TRBJ2-5	TGTGCCAGCACCCACGCCCGCGCGCCCGCTCCGACCCAGTACTTC	CASTHARAPAPTQYF
TRBV9	-	many	TRBJ2-5	TGTGCCAGCAGCGTAGCTACAGGGACTCAAGAGACCCAGTACTTC	CASSVATGTQETQYF
TRBV12-3/TRBV12-4	TRBD1	-	TRBJ1-2	TGTGCCAGCAGTGTAGGACAGGGCTCTGGCTACACCTTC	CASSVGQGSGYTF
TRBV20-1	TRBD1	few	TRBJ2-2	TGCAGTGCCCTTGACAGGGTGAACACCGGGGAACTGTTTTTT	CSALDRVNTGELFF
TRBV10-3	TRBD2	many	TRBJ2-7	TGTGCCATCAGCTCCGGACTAGGTCGGGGCGAGCAGTACTTC	CAISSGLGRGEQYF
TRBV11-1	TRBD2	many	TRBJ2-1	TGTGCCAGCAGCTTAGCACTAGCGGGATCCTTTGAAGGGACCTACAATGAGCAGTTCTTC	CASSLALAGSFEGTYNEQFF
TRBV2	TRBD1	many	TRBJ1-1	TGTGCCAGCCGGACAGGGGAACCCTTTTTTGAAGCTTTCTTT	CASRTGEPFFEAFF
TRBV20-1	TRBD1	few	TRBJ1-3	TGCAGTGCTAAACATCCGGGACAGGGGGCTGGAAACACCATATATTTT	CSAKHPGQGAGNTIYF
TRBV5-4	-	-	TRBJ2-5	TGTGCCAGCAGCATTCGGAGCGGCCCTCAAGAGACCCAGTACTTC	CASSIRSGPQETQYF
TRBV28	-	many	TRBJ2-7	TGTGCCAGCAGTTTGCCATTCCTCTACGAGCAGTACTTC	CASSLPFLYEQYF
TRBV20-1	TRBD2	few	TRBJ2-1	TGCAGTGCTAGGTGGCTAGCGGGGTCAAGGGGGGACTACAATGAGCAGTTCTTC	CSARWLAGSRGDYNEQFF